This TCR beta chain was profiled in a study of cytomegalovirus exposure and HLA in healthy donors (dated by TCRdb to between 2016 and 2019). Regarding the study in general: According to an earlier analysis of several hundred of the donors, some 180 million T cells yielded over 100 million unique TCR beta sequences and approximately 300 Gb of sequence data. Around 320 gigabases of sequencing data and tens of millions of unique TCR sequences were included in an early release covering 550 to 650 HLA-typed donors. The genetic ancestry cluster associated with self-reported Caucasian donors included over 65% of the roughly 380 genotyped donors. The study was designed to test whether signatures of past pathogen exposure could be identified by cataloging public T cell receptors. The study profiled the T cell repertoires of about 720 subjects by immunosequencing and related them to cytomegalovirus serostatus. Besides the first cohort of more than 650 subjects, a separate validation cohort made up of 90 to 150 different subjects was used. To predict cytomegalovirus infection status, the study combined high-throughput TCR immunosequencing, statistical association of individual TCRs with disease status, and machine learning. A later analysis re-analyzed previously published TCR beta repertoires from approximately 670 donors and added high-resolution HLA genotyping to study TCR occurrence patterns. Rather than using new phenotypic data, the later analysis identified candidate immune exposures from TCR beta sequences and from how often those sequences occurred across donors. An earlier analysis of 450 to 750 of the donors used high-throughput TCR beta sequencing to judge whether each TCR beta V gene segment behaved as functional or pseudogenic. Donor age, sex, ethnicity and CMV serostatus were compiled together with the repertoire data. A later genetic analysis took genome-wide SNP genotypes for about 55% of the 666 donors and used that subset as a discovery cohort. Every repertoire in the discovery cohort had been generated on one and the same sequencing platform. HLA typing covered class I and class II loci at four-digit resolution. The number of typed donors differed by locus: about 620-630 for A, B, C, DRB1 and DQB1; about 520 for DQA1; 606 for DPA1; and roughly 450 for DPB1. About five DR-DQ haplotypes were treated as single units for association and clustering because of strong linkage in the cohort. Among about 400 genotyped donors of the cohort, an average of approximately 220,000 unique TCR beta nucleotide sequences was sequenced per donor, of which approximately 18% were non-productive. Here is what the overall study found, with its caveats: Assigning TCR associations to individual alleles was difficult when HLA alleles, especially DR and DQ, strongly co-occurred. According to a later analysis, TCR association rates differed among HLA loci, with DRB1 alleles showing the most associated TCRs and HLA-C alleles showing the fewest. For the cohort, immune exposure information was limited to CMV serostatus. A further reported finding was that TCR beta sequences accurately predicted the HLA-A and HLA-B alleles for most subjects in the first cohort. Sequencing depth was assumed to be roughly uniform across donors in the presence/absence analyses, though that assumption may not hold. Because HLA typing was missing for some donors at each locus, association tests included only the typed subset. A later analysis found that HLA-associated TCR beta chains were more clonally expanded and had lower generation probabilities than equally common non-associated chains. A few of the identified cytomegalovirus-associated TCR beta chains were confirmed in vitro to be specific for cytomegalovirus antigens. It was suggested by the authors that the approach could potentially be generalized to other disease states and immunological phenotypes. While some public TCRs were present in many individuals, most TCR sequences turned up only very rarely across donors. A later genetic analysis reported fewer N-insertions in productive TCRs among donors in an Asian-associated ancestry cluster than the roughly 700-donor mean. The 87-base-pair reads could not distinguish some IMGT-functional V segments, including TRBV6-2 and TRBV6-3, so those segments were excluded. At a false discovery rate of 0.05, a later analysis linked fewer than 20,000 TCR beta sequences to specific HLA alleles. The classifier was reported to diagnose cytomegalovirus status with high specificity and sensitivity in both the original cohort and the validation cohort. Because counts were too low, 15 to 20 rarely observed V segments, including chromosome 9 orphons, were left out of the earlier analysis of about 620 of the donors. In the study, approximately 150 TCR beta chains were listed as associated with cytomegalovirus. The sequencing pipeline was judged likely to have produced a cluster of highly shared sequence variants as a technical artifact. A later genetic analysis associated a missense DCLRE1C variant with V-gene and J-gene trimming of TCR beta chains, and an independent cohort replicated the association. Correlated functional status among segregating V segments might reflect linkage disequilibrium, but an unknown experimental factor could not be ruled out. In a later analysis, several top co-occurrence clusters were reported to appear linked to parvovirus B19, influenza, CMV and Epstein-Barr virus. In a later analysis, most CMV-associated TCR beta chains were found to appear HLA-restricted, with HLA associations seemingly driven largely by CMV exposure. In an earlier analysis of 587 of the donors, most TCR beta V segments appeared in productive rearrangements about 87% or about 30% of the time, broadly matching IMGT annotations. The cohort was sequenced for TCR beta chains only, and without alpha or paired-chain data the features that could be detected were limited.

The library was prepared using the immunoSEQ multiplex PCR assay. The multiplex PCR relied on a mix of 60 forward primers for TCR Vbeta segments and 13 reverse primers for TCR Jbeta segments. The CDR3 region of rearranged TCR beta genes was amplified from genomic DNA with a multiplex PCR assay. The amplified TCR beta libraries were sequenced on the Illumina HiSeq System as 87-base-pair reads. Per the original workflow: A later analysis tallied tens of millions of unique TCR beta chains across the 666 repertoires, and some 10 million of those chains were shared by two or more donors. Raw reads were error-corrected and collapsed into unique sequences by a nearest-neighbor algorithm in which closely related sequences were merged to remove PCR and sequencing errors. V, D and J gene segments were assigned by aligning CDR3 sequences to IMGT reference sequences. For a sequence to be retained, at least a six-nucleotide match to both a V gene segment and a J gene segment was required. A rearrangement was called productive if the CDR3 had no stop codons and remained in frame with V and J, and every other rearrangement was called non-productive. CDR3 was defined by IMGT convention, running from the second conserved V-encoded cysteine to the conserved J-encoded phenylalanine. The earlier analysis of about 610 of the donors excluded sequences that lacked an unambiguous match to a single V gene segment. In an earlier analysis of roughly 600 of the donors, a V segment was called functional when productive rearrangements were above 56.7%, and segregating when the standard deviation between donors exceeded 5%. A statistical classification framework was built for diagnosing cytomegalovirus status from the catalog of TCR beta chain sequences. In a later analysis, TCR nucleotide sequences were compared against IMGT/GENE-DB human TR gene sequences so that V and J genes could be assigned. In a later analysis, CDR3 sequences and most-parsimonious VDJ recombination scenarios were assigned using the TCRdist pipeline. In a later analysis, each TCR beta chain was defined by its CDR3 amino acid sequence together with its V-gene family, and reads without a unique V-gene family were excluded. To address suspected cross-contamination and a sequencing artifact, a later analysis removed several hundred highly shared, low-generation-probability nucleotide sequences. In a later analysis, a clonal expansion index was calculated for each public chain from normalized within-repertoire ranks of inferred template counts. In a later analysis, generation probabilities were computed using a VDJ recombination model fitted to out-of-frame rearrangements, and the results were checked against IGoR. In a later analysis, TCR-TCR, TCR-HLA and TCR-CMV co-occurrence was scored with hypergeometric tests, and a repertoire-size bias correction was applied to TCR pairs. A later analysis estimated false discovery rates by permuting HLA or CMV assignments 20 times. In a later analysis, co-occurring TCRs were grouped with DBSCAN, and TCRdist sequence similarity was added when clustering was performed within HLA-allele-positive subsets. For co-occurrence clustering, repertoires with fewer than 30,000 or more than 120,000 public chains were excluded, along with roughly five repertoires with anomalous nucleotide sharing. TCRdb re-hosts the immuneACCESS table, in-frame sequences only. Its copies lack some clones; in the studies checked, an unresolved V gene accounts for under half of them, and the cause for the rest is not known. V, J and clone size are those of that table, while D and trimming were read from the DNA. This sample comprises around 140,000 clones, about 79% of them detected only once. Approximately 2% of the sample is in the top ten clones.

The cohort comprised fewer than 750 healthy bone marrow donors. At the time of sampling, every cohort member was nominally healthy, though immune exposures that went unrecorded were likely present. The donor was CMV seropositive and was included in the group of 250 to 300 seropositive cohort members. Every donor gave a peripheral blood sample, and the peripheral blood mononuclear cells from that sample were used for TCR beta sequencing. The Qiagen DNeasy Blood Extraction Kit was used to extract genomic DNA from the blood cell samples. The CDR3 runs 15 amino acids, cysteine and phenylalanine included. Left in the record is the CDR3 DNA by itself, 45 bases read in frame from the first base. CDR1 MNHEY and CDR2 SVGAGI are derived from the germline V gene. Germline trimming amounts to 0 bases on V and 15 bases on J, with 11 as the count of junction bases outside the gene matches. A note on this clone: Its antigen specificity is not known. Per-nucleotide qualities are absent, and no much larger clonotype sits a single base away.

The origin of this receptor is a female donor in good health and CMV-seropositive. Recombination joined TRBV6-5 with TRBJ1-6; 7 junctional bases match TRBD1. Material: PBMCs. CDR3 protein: CASSYSPGQRIHLHF. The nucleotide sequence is TGTGCCAGCAGTTACTCCCCGGGACAGCGGATCCACCTCCACTTT.